This T cell receptor beta chain was captured by sequencing in a study of blood T cell repertoires in COVID-19. On the study more broadly: Acute-phase and convalescent COVID-19 samples originated in the United States, Italy and Spain.

Produced via immunoSEQ multiplex PCR; TCRdb's table is partial and in-frame only. Of 180,000 or so clones in the sample, around 87% were seen once. This CDR3 spans 14 amino acids. V lost 5 bases and J 6 bases, leaving 15 bases between the germline ends. Germline CDR1 reads SGHKS; CDR2 reads YYEKEE (reference sequence). The sequence was obtained from a man aged 35 to 55 with active or convalescent COVID-19. Source material: peripheral blood. The chain joins TRBV5-5 to TRBJ1-5; the D gene is possibly TRBD1 (6 bases). CDR3: CASRTGTYGQPQHF. Written as DNA, the CDR3 is TGTGCCAGCAGAACCGGGACATACGGTCAGCCCCAGCATTTT.